A single sample is the source of the 17 T cell receptor beta chains below, sequenced in a study of blood T cells in healthy people across ages. PCR was performed a second time for about 6 to 12 cycles using a sample-barcoded 5' primer and a J-beta primer mix. MiXCR, applied by TCRdb to the 5' RACE reads, yields one record per CDR3 protein. Of hundreds of thousands of distinct CDR3 sequences listed, 25% to 30% are singletons. The source material was blood. These receptors came from a woman of 80 years or more in good health.

This chain uses TRBV6-1 with TRBJ2-3, with 8 bases aligning to TRBD1. Germline trimming cut 3 bases from V and 1 base from J; bases unmatched to any gene: 6. CDR1 is MNHNS, CDR2 SASEGT, per germline. CDR3 length: 16 amino acids. The CDR3 DNA follows: TGTGCCAGCAGTGAGGGGACAGGTTCTGGCACAGATACGCAGTATTTT. This encodes CASSEGTGSGTDTQYF.

Concerning this clonotype itself: A single base separates this from a much larger clone, so it may be a read error. The V call is TRBV7-2, the J call TRBJ2-1; TRBD2 aligns across 14 bases. The CDR3 spans 18 residues. Looked up from germline, CDR1 is SGHTA and CDR2 is FQGNSA. With V trimmed by 4 bases and J by 5 bases, 10 bases remained unmatched. CDR3 in amino acids: CASSSSGLAGETNNEQFF. The CDR3 DNA reads as TGTGCCAGCAGCTCCTCGGGACTAGCGGGGGAAACCAACAATGAGCAGTTCTTC.

This clonotype was seen a few times. The chain combines TRBV10-3 with TRBJ1-1; 7 nucleotides match TRBD1. The germline V gene has CDR1 ENHRY and CDR2 SYGVKD. This CDR3 spans 15 amino acids. V shed 2 bases and J 0 bases; nucleotides not matched to a gene: 3. The CDR3 loop is CAISEMDRLNTEAFF. The CDR3 coding sequence is TGTGCCATCAGTGAGATGGACAGGCTGAACACTGAAGCTTTCTTT.

V gene TRBV6-2 or TRBV6-3 combines with J gene TRBJ1-2; a possible D gene is TRBD1 (5 bases). Trimming removed 0 bases at V and 4 bases at J, with 12 bases between. This CDR3 comprises 15 residues. Germline lookup yields CDR1 MNHEY and CDR2 SVGEGT. Here the CDR3 DNA reads TGTGCCAGCAGTTACTCCGGGCAGGGCGGCTATGGCTACACCTTC. It yields the protein CASSYSGQGGYGYTF.

Only a few counts were recorded for this clonotype. V and J are TRBV6-2 or TRBV6-3 and TRBJ2-1, with D uncertain. The J call may not be correct, given that the DNA end is closer to TRBJ2-7. CDR3 size: 12 residues. The germline CDR1 and CDR2 sequences are MNHEY and SVGEGT. The CDR3, as DNA: TGTGCCAGCAGAGGCTCCTACAATGAGCAGTACTTC. Protein: CASRGSYNEQYF.

The chain uses TRBV4-1 and TRBJ1-2; D is unclear. The CDR3 contains 13 residues. Between the trimmed V and J ends, which lost 4 bases and 3 bases, there was a span of 9 bases. Per germline, CDR1 MGHRA and CDR2 YSYEKL. CDR3 nucleotides: TGCGCCAGCAGCCCAAAGGTGGACTATGGCTACACCTTC. The encoded protein is CASSPKVDYGYTF.

Regarding this clonotype: One base away lies a much larger clone, so this may be a sequencing read error. The V and J genes are TRBV12-3 or TRBV12-4 and TRBJ1-1; 7 bases agree with TRBD1. V dropped 7 bases and J dropped 2; count of bases not matched to a gene: 7. The CDR3 covers 14 residues. The CDR3 DNA reads as TGTGCCAGCACCTCGAGACAGGGTAACACTGAAGCTTTCTTT. This encodes CASTSRQGNTEAFF.

V gene TRBV6-5 combines with J gene TRBJ2-5, with 14 bases lining up with TRBD2. Germline V gene lookup returns CDR1 MNHEY and CDR2 SVGAGI. The CDR3 is 16 residues long. J was trimmed by 11 bases and V by 5 bases; bases with no gene match: 13. The CDR3 here is CASSRLTSGGASEQYF. Here the CDR3 DNA reads TGTGCCAGCAGTCGGTTGACTAGCGGGGGGGCTAGTGAGCAGTACTTC.

The rearrangement joins TRBV9 to TRBJ1-4; 8 bases match TRBD1. Germline V gene data show CDR1 as SGDLS and CDR2 as YYNGEE. This CDR3 is 15 amino acids long. Unmatched junction bases numbered 6, after V lost 0 bases and J lost 8 bases. In DNA, the CDR3 is TGTGCCAGCAGCGTAGCTTTGACAGGGGAAGAAAAACTGTTTTTT. Its protein product is CASSVALTGEEKLFF. Based on the CDR3 plus reference TRBV9 and TRBJ1-4, the full variable domain is DSGVTQTPKHLITATGQRVTLRCSPRSGDLSVYWYQQSLDQGLQFLIQYYNGEERAKGNILERFSAQQFPDLHSELNLSSLELGDSALYFCASSVALTGEEKLFFGSGTQLSVL.

To note about this clonotype: This may stem from a read error, because a much larger clone lies one nucleotide away. CDR3 sequence (DNA): TGTGCCAGCAGCTCGGGACAGGCCTCCAATGAGCAGTACTTC. It codes for CASSSGQASNEQYF. The chain employs TRBV3-1 and TRBJ2-5; 8 bases are a match to TRBD1. This CDR3 spans 14 amino acids. The germline V gene encodes CDR1 LGHDT and CDR2 YNNKEL (reference sequence). The J segment lost 11 bases and the V segment lost 5 bases, leaving 13 bases of the junction unmatched.

This clonotype has only one observation. With a much larger clone just one base away, this may be a read error. V is TRBV4-3 and J is TRBJ2-3, with a tentative D call TRBD2 (6 bases). The CDR3 consists of 16 residues. Between the trimmed V and J ends, which lost 2 bases and 4 bases, there was a span of 16 bases. CDR1 LGHNA and CDR2 YSLEER come from the germline V gene. Here the CDR3 reads CASSQQLTGVADTQYF. The DNA for the CDR3 is TGCGCCAGCAGCCAACAACTAACGGGGGTGGCAGATACGCAGTATTTT.

This clonotype was seen only a few times. V usage is TRBV15 and J usage is TRBJ2-1; D perhaps matches TRBD2 (6 bases). The germline gives CDR1 LNHNV, CDR2 YYDKDF (reference sequence). The V gene lost 5 bases and the J gene lost 6 bases, with 17 bases spanning the gap. This CDR3 has 15 amino acids. CDR3 sequence (DNA): TGTGCCACCAGCGTTGCTATGCAGGAGGGCAATGAGCAGTTCTTC. It translates to CATSVAMQEGNEQFF. Drawing the rest from reference TRBV15 and TRBJ2-1, the complete variable domain is DAMVIQNPRYQVTQFGKPVTLSCSQTLNHNVMYWYQQKSSQAPKLLFHYYDKDFNNEADTPDNFQSRRPNTSFCFLDIRSPGLGDTAMYLCATSVAMQEGNEQFFGPGTRLTVL.

The sample holds many counts of this clonotype. The V gene is TRBV4-3, the J gene TRBJ2-1, with TRBD2 identical over 10 bases. The CDR3 is made up of 17 amino acids. V lost 1 base and J lost 2; bases outside the gene matches: 5. Germline CDR1 LGHNA, CDR2 YSLEER. The CDR3 spells CASSQVELAGTYNEQFF. The CDR3 DNA reads TGCGCCAGCAGCCAAGTAGAACTAGCGGGGACCTACAATGAGCAGTTCTTC.

Many counts were recorded for this clonotype. V gene TRBV7-9 combines with J gene TRBJ1-1; D may be TRBD1 (6 bases). Germline CDR1 and CDR2: SEHNR and FQNEAQ (reference sequence). CDR3 length: 14 amino acids. Trimming removed 2 bases from V and 4 bases from J, with 11 bases in between. The CDR3 DNA is TGTGCCAGCAGCTTATCACAGGGCGGCACTGAAGCTTTCTTT. Its protein is CASSLSQGGTEAFF.

As DNA, the CDR3 is TGTGCCAGCAGCCCTAGGAGGGACAGGGCTTGGAAGACCCAGTACTTC. It codes for CASSPRRDRAWKTQYF. The chain has TRBV7-2 and TRBJ2-5; 9 positions agree with TRBD1. The CDR3 sequence is 16 residues long. Germline lookup yields CDR1 SGHTA and CDR2 FQGNSA. V lost 5 bases to trimming and J lost 6 bases; unmatched junction nucleotides: 13. Filled out from reference TRBV7-2 and TRBJ2-5, the complete variable domain reads GAGVSQSPSNKVTEKGKDVELRCDPISGHTALYWYRQSLGQGLEFLIYFQGNSAPDKSGLPSDRFSAERTGGSVSTLTIQRTQQEDSAVYLCASSPRRDRAWKTQYFGPGTRLLVL.

This clonotype was seen more than once but under ten times. J is TRBJ1-5 and V is TRBV20-1; a weak D match, TRBD1 (5 bases). V lost 1 base to trimming and J lost 7 bases, with 14 bases between them. CDR3 length equals 14 residues. The germline gives CDR1 DFQATT, CDR2 SNEGSKA (reference sequence). CDR3 DNA: TGCAGTGCTAGAGCCGGGGCCCTGGGGCAGCCCCAGCATTTT. This translates into CSARAGALGQPQHF.

This clonotype was seen repeatedly, ten times or more. This rearrangement joins TRBV28 to TRBJ2-5, with D possibly matching TRBD2 (6 bases). CDR1 and CDR2 (germline): MDHEN, SYDVKM. V was trimmed by 6 bases and J by 3 bases, leaving 11 bases between them. CDR3 length: 13 residues. DNA of the CDR3: TGTGCCAGCAGACTCTGGGGGGAAGAGACCCAGTACTTC. Amino acid sequence: CASRLWGEETQYF.